This entry lists 7 T cell receptor beta chains sequenced from one sample in a study of CD8 T cells in Susac syndrome. Random hexamers were used to reverse transcribe about 0.45 to 1 ug of RNA. In TCRdb, the immunoSEQ multiplex PCR reads were re-called with MiXCR into one record per CDR3 protein. The repertoire holds 90,000 to 150,000 distinct CDR3 sequences, with about 92% as singletons. Input material: CD4+ T cells from PBMCs. These TCRs come from a human donor with multiple sclerosis.

The chain recombines TRBV10-2 with TRBJ2-3; D unclear. Trimming removed 1 base at V and 6 bases at J, with 5 bases between. The CDR3 covers 12 residues. The germline gives CDR1 WSHSY, CDR2 SAAADI. CDR3 coding DNA: TGCGCCAGCAGTGAGTTCGAGGATACGCAGTATTTT. Its translation: CASSEFEDTQYF.

The V and J genes are TRBV5-4 and TRBJ2-1, with 7 positions matching TRBD2. The CDR3 covers 15 residues. Germline trimming cut 4 bases from V and 5 bases from J; bases unmatched to any gene: 9. Germline V CDR1 and CDR2: SGHNT, YYREEE (reference sequence). The CDR3 here is CASSLSGAGDNEQFF. The CDR3, as DNA: TGTGCCAGCAGCCTGAGCGGTGCGGGGGACAATGAGCAGTTCTTC.

This clonotype was detected only once. The CDR3 reads CASSEQPTGGYGYTF. The CDR3 DNA reads TGTGCCAGCAGTGAACAGCCCACAGGTGGCTATGGCTACACCTTC. V gene TRBV2 combines with J gene TRBJ1-2; D might be TRBD1 (5 bases). The CDR3 is 15 residues long. Germline values: CDR1 SNHLY, CDR2 FYNNEI. The V end lost 2 bases, the J end lost 4 bases, and 14 bases lay between the germline ends. Filled out from reference TRBV2 and TRBJ1-2, the complete variable domain reads EPEVTQTPSHQVTQMGQEVILRCVPISNHLYFYWYRQILGQKVEFLVSFYNNEISEKSEIFDDQFSVERPDGSNFTLKIRSTKLEDSAMYFCASSEQPTGGYGYTFGSGTRLTVV.

This clonotype was found once. In DNA, the CDR3 is TGTGCCAGCAGCTTGCTCGCGTCTGCTGGGGCCAACGTCCTGACTTTC. It yields the protein CASSLLASAGANVLTF. The chain recombines TRBV5-6 with TRBJ2-6; no reliable D call. This CDR3 is 16 amino acids long. V was pared by 1 base and J by 2 bases, with 10 bases between. The germline V gene encodes CDR1 SGHDT and CDR2 YYEEEE.

Concerning this clonotype itself: One junction end does not reproduce the germline sequence, and a read error may be involved. This chain joins TRBV12-3 or TRBV12-4 and TRBJ1-2; the D gene is possibly TRBD1 (5 bases). The CDR3 contains 11 residues. The CDR3 is CASSRPTDTAF. The CDR3 nucleotides are TGTGCCAGCAGCCGCCCGACAGACACTGCCTTC.

This sequence joins TRBV7-2 and TRBJ1-1, with TRBD1 identical over 7 bases. V trimming: 1 base; J trimming: 2 bases; junction bases outside the gene matches: 4. Germline-derived CDR1 and CDR2 are SGHTA and FQGNSA. The CDR3 runs to 15 residues. CDR3 sequence: CASSLEGTVNTEAFF. CDR3 DNA sequence: TGTGCCAGCAGCTTAGAGGGGACAGTCAACACTGAAGCTTTCTTT.

A single count supports this clonotype. The rearrangement uses TRBV30 and TRBJ2-2, with D possibly being TRBD1 (6 bases). Trimming shortened V by 1 base and J by 6 bases, and 12 bases separated the two germline ends. The CDR3 runs to 14 residues. CDR1 and CDR2 (germline): GTSNPN, SVGIG (reference sequence). The CDR3 loop is CAWSDRVRSGELFF. In DNA, the CDR3 is TGTGCCTGGAGTGACAGGGTTAGGTCCGGGGAGCTGTTTTTT.